The sequence of this T cell receptor beta chain was determined in a study of immune cell composition in non-small cell lung cancer. As to this clone: What it recognizes is unknown.

Template was genomic DNA from frozen, unsorted single-cell suspensions. CDR1 MDHEN and CDR2 SYDVKM come from the germline V gene. After removal of 5 bases from V and 2 bases from J, the junction contained 6 bases not matched to a gene. The CDR3 is made up of 17 amino acids. Study results and limitations: Smoking pack-years did not significantly correlate with tumour TCR-beta clonality. Lung squamous cell carcinoma tumours had significantly higher top 10 clone scores and productive clonality than lung adenocarcinoma.

Libraries were prepared by immunoSEQ multiplex PCR; TCRdb keeps only in-frame clonotypes and omits some of them. The sample gives about 3,100 clones, roughly 82% of which show up once; around 9.3% is in the top ten. The genes are TRBV28 and TRBJ2-1; 13 bases match TRBD2. Sequenced: lung tumor tissue. The source is a human donor with non-small cell lung cancer. CDR3 sequence (DNA): TGTGCCAGCAGTGGGGGACTAGCGGGACACCCCTACAATGAGCAGTTCTTC. Amino acid sequence: CASSGGLAGHPYNEQFF.